This TCR beta chain was identified in a study of blood T cell repertoires in COVID-19. This clone was found once. Clones were read by immunoSEQ multiplex PCR, and TCRdb kept only the in-frame ones, dropping some. The sample yields 95,000 to 150,000 clones, roughly 77% seen once. This CDR3 spans 14 amino acids. V shed 1 base and J shed 6 bases, with 12 bases lying between them. The V gene's germline CDR1 is SGHTA and CDR2 FQGNSA. The rearrangement links TRBV7-2 to TRBJ1-2; D unresolved. The clonotype originates from a man aged 55-75 years with active or convalescent COVID-19. The sequencing input was peripheral blood. CDR3 region: CASSLGPGGDGYTF. The CDR3 DNA reads TGTGCCAGCAGCTTAGGGCCAGGAGGTGATGGCTACACCTTC.